Presented here are 25 T cell receptor beta chains from one specimen sequenced in a study of human T cells and chemical hapten exposure. TCRdb re-called the RACE reads with MiXCR, one entry per CDR3 protein. The data hold 84,000 or so distinct CDR3 sequences, with roughly 10% observed a single time. Time point meaning: patch test 2, 6 weeks after DPC sensitization. Treatment in this sample: therapeutic diphenylcyclopropenone sensitization with weekly scalp DPC. This material consisted of whole blood, taken in connection with sensitization to the hapten diphenylcyclopropenone (DPC). These receptor sequences come from a woman aged 25-40 years with alopecia areata. Some clones in this sample may be carry-over from other donors' samples.

This clonotype was detected only a few times. This sequence joins TRBV5-4 and TRBJ1-1, with 8 bases identical to TRBD1. The CDR3 runs 12 residues. Germline V gene sequence: CDR1 SGHNT, CDR2 YYREEE (reference sequence). The ends lost 5 bases at V and 7 bases at J; junction bases unmatched: 4. CDR3 bases: TGTGCCAGCAGGGACAGGGTTGATGAAGCTTTCTTT. It specifies CASRDRVDEAFF.

This clonotype showed up many times. The chain links TRBV19 to TRBJ1-2; D is unresolved. V gave up 3 bases and J gave up 2 bases, with 10 bases separating them. This CDR3 contains 14 residues. CDR1 is LNHDA, CDR2 SQIVND, per germline (reference sequence). The CDR3 loop reads CASSILNSNYGYTF. CDR3 nucleotides: TGTGCCAGTAGTATTCTGAATTCCAACTATGGCTACACCTTC. Complete variable domain (other parts from reference TRBV19 and TRBJ1-2): DGGITQSPKYLFRKEGQNVTLSCEQNLNHDAMYWYRQDPGQGLRLIYYSQIVNDFQKGDIAEGYSVSREKKESFPLTVTSAQKNPTAFYLCASSILNSNYGYTFGSGTRLTVV.

The table lists this clonotype with many counts. The chain employs TRBV18 and TRBJ1-6; D perhaps matches TRBD1 (6 bases). V gave up 3 bases and J gave up 10 bases, with 13 bases separating them. The CDR3 spans 14 residues. The germline V gene has CDR1 KGHSH and CDR2 LQKENI. CDR3 residues: CASSPENGGSPLHF. CDR3 sequence (DNA): TGTGCCAGCTCACCGGAAAATGGGGGCTCACCCCTCCACTTT.

The chain has TRBV28 and TRBJ2-2; 9 bases align to TRBD1. Germline CDR1 and CDR2: MDHEN and SYDVKM. J lost 5 bases, V lost 6 bases, and 7 bases had no gene match. This CDR3 comprises 15 residues. The CDR3 coding sequence is TGTGCCAGCAGGCTGGGACAGGGCAATACCGGGGAGCTGTTTTTT. The encoded protein is CASRLGQGNTGELFF.

This clonotype was counted at least ten times. The rearrangement uses TRBV7-9 and TRBJ2-3; 9 nucleotides align to TRBD1. The trim removed 2 bases at V and 6 bases at J, leaving 9 bases unmatched. CDR3 length equals 16 residues. Looked up from germline, CDR1 is SEHNR and CDR2 is FQNEAQ (reference sequence). Here the CDR3 DNA reads TGTGCCAGCAGCTTATCTACAGGGGGCTATGGGGATACGCAGTATTTT. It specifies CASSLSTGGYGDTQYF.

The rearrangement uses TRBV20-1 and TRBJ2-1; 8 nucleotides match TRBD2. Losses at the gene ends were 8 bases for V and 3 bases for J; bases not matched to a gene: 6. The CDR3 totals 13 residues. Germline loops: CDR1 DFQATT, CDR2 SNEGSKA (reference sequence). The CDR3 sequence: CSTYGGDYNEQFF. Written as DNA, the CDR3 is TGCAGTACCTACGGGGGGGACTACAATGAGCAGTTCTTC.

There are many counts of this clonotype. The V gene is TRBV7-2, the J gene TRBJ1-1; 7 bases are a match to TRBD1. Germline CDR1 reads SGHTA; CDR2 reads FQGNSA. This CDR3 has 14 amino acids. With V trimmed by 4 bases and J by 1 base, 3 bases remained unmatched. The CDR3 loop reads CASSSRTGNTEAFF. CDR3 DNA: TGTGCCAGCAGCTCCCGGACAGGGAACACTGAAGCTTTCTTT.

This clonotype was recorded a few times. CDR3 protein: CSVGLDSLSYNEQFF. The CDR3, as DNA: TGCAGCGTTGGCTTGGACAGTCTATCCTACAATGAGCAGTTCTTC. The rearrangement uses TRBV29-1 and TRBJ2-1; possibly TRBD1 for D (6 bases). V lost 4 bases and J lost 1, with 14 bases in between. Germline loops: CDR1 SQVTM, CDR2 ANQGSEA. The CDR3 is made up of 15 amino acids.

This clonotype was recorded once. The chain combines TRBV25-1 with TRBJ1-2, with 7 nucleotides matching TRBD1. The CDR3 loop spans 12 amino acids. J gave up 8 bases and V 6 bases, and 6 bases lay outside the gene matches. Germline-derived CDR1 and CDR2 are MGHDK and SYGVNS. The CDR3 sequence: CASRMQGDGYTF. The CDR3 DNA is TGTGCCAGCAGGATGCAGGGGGACGGCTACACCTTC.

This clonotype occurred many times. V is TRBV28 and J is TRBJ1-1; 9 bases are shared with TRBD1. Germline assignment: CDR1 MDHEN and CDR2 SYDVKM. The CDR3 consists of 17 residues. Losses at the gene ends were 5 bases for V and 0 bases for J; bases not matched to a gene: 10. The CDR3 reads CASSPPGQGILNTEAFF. The CDR3 region has the DNA TGTGCCAGCAGTCCCCCTGGACAGGGGATTTTGAACACTGAAGCTTTCTTT.

This clonotype showed up many times. The genes are TRBV29-1 and TRBJ2-1; D possibly matches TRBD1 or TRBD2 (5 bases each). This CDR3 is 10 amino acids long. CDR1 is SQVTM and CDR2 is ANQGSEA in the germline V gene. The ends were cut back, 2 bases at V and 10 bases at J, with 6 bases in the middle. For the CDR3, the DNA is TGCAGCGTTGAAAGGGACGAGCAGTTCTTC. Protein sequence: CSVERDEQFF.

V and J are TRBV10-3 and TRBJ2-2, with TRBD1 as a possible D gene (5 bases). Germline CDR1 is ENHRY and CDR2 is SYGVKD. The CDR3 totals 13 residues. V lost 4 bases to trimming and J lost 4 bases, with 7 bases between them. The CDR3 sequence: CAISVQGTGELFF. The CDR3 DNA reads TGTGCCATCAGTGTCCAGGGCACCGGGGAGCTGTTTTTT.

The V call is TRBV29-1, the J call TRBJ2-3; tentatively, D is TRBD2 (6 bases). CDR1 and CDR2 (germline): SQVTM, ANQGSEA. V was trimmed by 0 bases and J by 0 bases, leaving 16 bases between them. This CDR3 has 17 amino acids. The DNA of the CDR3 is TGCAGCGTTGAAGATTCTACTAAGGGGACTAGCACAGATACGCAGTATTTT. Amino acid sequence: CSVEDSTKGTSTDTQYF.

This clonotype was observed many times. This chain uses TRBV28 with TRBJ1-4; TRBD1 is a possible D gene (5 bases). Trimming cost V 2 bases and J 5 bases, with 15 bases left between them. CDR3 length: 16 residues. Germline lookup yields CDR1 MDHEN and CDR2 SYDVKM. CDR3 amino acids: CASSLPGAQLNEKLFF. The CDR3 DNA follows: TGTGCCAGCAGTTTACCCGGGGCCCAACTAAATGAAAAACTGTTTTTT.

This clonotype has only a few counts. The chain links TRBV27 to TRBJ2-4; D tentatively fits TRBD1 or TRBD2 (5 bases each). The V and J ends lost 5 bases and 1 base respectively, with 12 bases between them. Germline CDR1 and CDR2: MNHEY and SMNVEV (reference sequence). The CDR3 sequence is 15 residues long. DNA for the CDR3: TGTGCCAGCAGTCTCGGGGCAGAGGCCAAAAACATTCAGTACTTC. Amino acid sequence: CASSLGAEAKNIQYF.

This clonotype was detected a few times. This chain links TRBV19 with TRBJ2-3; tentative D call: TRBD1 (6 bases). Germline CDR1 reads LNHDA; CDR2 reads SQIVND (reference sequence). The V gene lost 7 bases and the J gene lost 5 bases, with 13 bases spanning the gap. This CDR3 contains 13 residues. In DNA, the CDR3 is TGTGCCAGTATCGGTCCAGGGGAAGATACGCAGTATTTT. Translated: CASIGPGEDTQYF. The full variable domain, with the rest looked up from reference TRBV19 and TRBJ2-3, is DGGITQSPKYLFRKEGQNVTLSCEQNLNHDAMYWYRQDPGQGLRLIYYSQIVNDFQKGDIAEGYSVSREKKESFPLTVTSAQKNPTAFYLCASIGPGEDTQYFGPGTRLTVL.

This clonotype was detected many times. The V gene is TRBV27, the J gene TRBJ2-2; perhaps D is TRBD1 or TRBD2 (5 bases each). V shed 5 bases and J shed 2 bases, with 9 bases lying between them. The CDR3 loop spans 14 amino acids. Germline V gives CDR1 MNHEY, CDR2 SMNVEV (reference sequence). This CDR3 is CASSPGGNTGELFF. The CDR3 DNA reads as TGTGCCAGCAGTCCTGGGGGAAACACCGGGGAGCTGTTTTTT.

The sample holds a few counts of this clonotype. CDR3 nucleotide sequence: TGTGCCAGCAGTTTAATCGTCGGTGAGGAGGCCAATGAGCAGTTCTTC. It yields the protein CASSLIVGEEANEQFF. The chain links TRBV28 to TRBJ2-1; the D gene is possibly TRBD2 (5 bases). The V end was cut by 2 bases, the J end by 6 bases, with 17 bases between. The CDR3 is made up of 16 amino acids. Germline CDR1 is MDHEN and CDR2 is SYDVKM.

The rearrangement joins TRBV12-3 or TRBV12-4 to TRBJ2-3; TRBD1 matches 10 bases. V was pared by 6 bases and J by 5 bases, with 5 bases of the junction left unmatched. The CDR3 spans 14 residues. CDR3 nucleotides: TGTGCCAGCAGGGGGACAGGGGAAAAAGATACGCAGTATTTT. Its protein is CASRGTGEKDTQYF.

This clonotype was seen only a few times. The chain couples TRBV11-2 to TRBJ2-3; 10 bases are a match to TRBD2. Germline V gene data show CDR1 as SGHAT and CDR2 as FQNNGV. The CDR3 loop spans 13 amino acids. J lost 6 bases, V lost 9 bases, and 6 bases had no gene match. The chain's CDR3 is CASQRGGDDTQYF. Written as DNA, the CDR3 is TGTGCCAGTCAGCGGGGGGGCGATGATACGCAGTATTTT.

This clonotype was counted a single time. V usage is TRBV5-8 and J usage is TRBJ2-2; 9 nucleotides line up with TRBD1. Germline CDR1 reads SGHTS; CDR2 reads YDEGEE. CDR3 length: 15 residues. The V gene end was trimmed by 2 bases and the J gene end by 3 bases; junction bases not matched to a gene: 2. CDR3: CASSFGTGHTGELFF. In DNA form, the CDR3 reads TGTGCCAGCAGCTTTGGGACAGGGCACACCGGGGAGCTGTTTTTT.

The table lists this clonotype with many counts. This chain uses TRBV2 with TRBJ2-5; 8 bases are a match to TRBD2. The V and J ends lost 3 bases and 5 bases, in that order; junction bases with no gene match: 8. The CDR3 is made up of 15 amino acids. Germline V CDR1 and CDR2: SNHLY, FYNNEI. This CDR3 reads CASSDVPAGGETQYF. CDR3 DNA sequence: TGTGCCAGCAGTGACGTCCCGGCGGGGGGTGAGACCCAGTACTTC.

Ten or more counts support this clonotype. The chain has TRBV7-2 and TRBJ1-4; tentative D call: TRBD1 (6 bases). This CDR3 comprises 15 residues. V dropped 0 bases and J dropped 7 bases, with 12 bases sitting between them. Looked up from germline, CDR1 is SGHTA and CDR2 is FQGNSA. CDR3 region: CASSLAPQGSEKLFF. The CDR3, as DNA: TGTGCCAGCAGCTTAGCCCCACAGGGCAGTGAAAAACTGTTTTTT.

This clonotype was recorded many times. The rearrangement uses TRBV7-2 and TRBJ2-1; D gene unclear. The CDR3 covers 16 residues. Trimming pared 0 bases from V and 0 bases from J, leaving 9 bases between. Germline V lookup: CDR1 SGHTA, CDR2 FQGNSA. The CDR3 sequence is CASSLANGPSYNEQFF. The CDR3 coding sequence is TGTGCCAGCAGCTTAGCCAACGGGCCCTCCTACAATGAGCAGTTCTTC.

The rearrangement joins TRBV20-1 to TRBJ2-5, with TRBD2 matching over 16 bases. Trimming cost V 7 bases and J 6 bases; bases outside gene matches: 8. This CDR3 has 15 residues. Per the germline V gene, CDR1 is DFQATT and CDR2 is SNEGSKA (reference sequence). DNA of the CDR3: TGCAGTGGTCGCGGGACTAGCGGGGGGGTAAAGACCCAGTACTTC. Translating gives CSGRGTSGGVKTQYF.